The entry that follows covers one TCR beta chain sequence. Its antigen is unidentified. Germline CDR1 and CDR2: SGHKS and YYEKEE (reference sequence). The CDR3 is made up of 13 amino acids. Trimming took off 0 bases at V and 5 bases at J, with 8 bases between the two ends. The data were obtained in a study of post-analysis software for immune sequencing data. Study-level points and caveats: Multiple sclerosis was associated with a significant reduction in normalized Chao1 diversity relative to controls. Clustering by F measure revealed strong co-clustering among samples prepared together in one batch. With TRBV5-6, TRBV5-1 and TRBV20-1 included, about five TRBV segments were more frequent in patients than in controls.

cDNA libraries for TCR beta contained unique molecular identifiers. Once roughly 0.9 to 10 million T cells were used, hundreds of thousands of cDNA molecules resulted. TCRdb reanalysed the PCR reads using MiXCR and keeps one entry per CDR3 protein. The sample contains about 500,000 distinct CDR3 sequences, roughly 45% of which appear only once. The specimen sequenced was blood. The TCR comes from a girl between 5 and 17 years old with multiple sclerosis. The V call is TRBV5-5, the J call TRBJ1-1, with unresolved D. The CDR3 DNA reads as TGTGCCAGCAGCTTGGGATTGAGTACTGAAGCTTTCTTT. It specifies CASSLGLSTEAFF.